The present TCR beta chain was sequenced within a study of early T cells in non-severe SARS-CoV-2 infection. TCRdb reprocessed the 5' RACE reads via MiXCR and lists one record per CDR3 protein. The data contain over 50,000 distinct CDR3 sequences, about 12% of them singletons. The ends lost 3 bases at V and 3 bases at J; junction bases unmatched: 3. This CDR3 comprises 15 residues. The germline V gene has CDR1 KGHSH and CDR2 LQKENI. In its sample, this clonotype is medium-sized. The V gene is TRBV18, the J gene TRBJ2-4; 9 bases fit TRBD1. The receptor comes from an adult who was a healthcare worker with PCR-confirmed SARS-CoV-2 infection or an uninfected control (not recorded which). Material for sequencing was whole blood. DNA for the CDR3: TGTGCCAGCTCACCCGCGGGACAGGGCAAAAACATTCAGTACTTC. Translated, it gives CASSPAGQGKNIQYF.